Only a few counts were recorded for the clone carrying this TCR beta chain. Its target is unknown. This entry belongs to a study of cytomegalovirus exposure and HLA in healthy donors. PCR was performed using 60 Vbeta and 13 Jbeta primers. Some clones are missing from TCRdb's copy, which holds only in-frame ones; the method was immunoSEQ multiplex PCR. The sample consists of tens of thousands of clones, roughly three quarters of them appearing once. Donors were ostensibly healthy at sampling, although undocumented immune exposures were probable. Overall study results and limits: Per a later analysis, 15,000 to 20,000 TCR beta sequences showed association with HLA alleles at 0.05 false discovery rate. Some V segments, including TRBV6-2 and TRBV6-3, were excluded as indistinguishable.

Germline V gene lookup returns CDR1 SGHKS and CDR2 YYEKEE (reference sequence). CDR3 length equals 15 residues. Trimming took off 0 bases at V and 6 bases at J, with 13 bases between the two ends. Sequences were obtained from PBMCs. The receptor's source is a woman aged 50 to 60 in good health and CMV-seropositive. The chain employs TRBV5-5 and TRBJ1-5; no clear D gene. In DNA, the CDR3 is TGTGCCAGCAGCTTGGATGCGTCCGGGGTTCAGCCCCAGCATTTT. As protein: CASSLDASGVQPQHF.